The sequence of this TCR beta chain was determined in a study of blood T cells in healthy people across ages (dated by TCRdb to the mid-2010s). Some background on the complete study: In model experiments, roughly one uniquely barcoded TCR beta cDNA molecule per two T cells was captured by template switching. Age-related changes in TCR beta repertoire diversity were measured in the study by deep sequencing normalized with unique cDNA molecular identifiers. Donors were grouped into four age groups: young (average approximately 15 years), middle-aged (39), aged (over 55) and long-lived (82). To avoid experimental bias, donors of different ages were spread randomly across the sequencing lanes. Two additional independent replicas of 1 million unique cDNA reads from the same blood draw were analyzed for two donors (one aged 18 to 29 and one aged 80 or older). The investigation overall reported the following: Observed TCR beta diversity per million T cells fell roughly linearly with age, and a significant reduction was already apparent by age around 44. Compared with the aged group, the long-lived group had more naive CD4+ T cells, fewer expanded clones and increased TCR diversity, a pattern suggesting age selection. Because the CMV infection status of the donors was unknown, age-related changes in expanded clonotypes may potentially have been confounded. Conclusive comparison of naive and antigen-experienced compartments was prevented by the profiling of bulk unsorted PBMCs. The percentage of naive T cells measured by flow cytometry correlated strongly with observed TCR beta diversity. Estimates of total diversity from one million sequenced T cells were regarded as lower bounds and underestimates.

V and J are truncated by 1 base and 1 base respectively, leaving an intervening sequence of 9 bases. The CDR3, cysteine through phenylalanine, is 15 amino acids long. Only the CDR3 region is kept as DNA, spanning 45 bases read in frame from base 1. According to the germline V gene, CDR1 reads ENHRY and CDR2 reads SYGVKD. Receptor libraries were prepared by 5' RACE. The sequencer listed for this sample is Illumina HiSeq 2500. A second roughly 7 to 11 cycle PCR used a sample-barcoded 5' primer and a J-beta primer mix. A unique molecular identifier was introduced onto each TCR beta cDNA molecule by a template-switch 5' adaptor carrying 12 random nucleotides. Each sample yielded at least 2.5 million CDR3-containing paired-end reads. First-strand cDNA synthesis was performed from all RNA using the Mint cDNA synthesis kit, with priming by a TRBC-specific oligonucleotide. Following uracil-DNA glycosylase treatment, all cDNA underwent a first 18-cycle PCR with the universal primers M1SS and BC2_uni_R. In the authors' own workflow: For normalization, 1 million high-quality reads, each with a distinct molecular identifier, were randomly selected from each sample. Instead of being binned into consensus sequences, reads that shared molecular identifiers were thrown out. MiTCR, with a Q25 quality threshold and the strictest error-elimination algorithm, was used for CDR3 identification, clonotype clustering and error correction. A nonparametric unseen species model using Euler transformation provided a lower-bound estimate of total TCR beta diversity. In-frame beta chains were kept once TCRdb had trimmed the public reads at Q25 with fastp and called clones with MiXCR. Entries that share a CDR3 protein sequence are merged under the most common genes and DNA. The V and J calls, along with clone size, are taken from TCRdb and not from the paper's own processing. The table for this sample lists roughly 730,000 distinct CDR3 sequences; about 56% of them were counted only once. Roughly 25% of the sample is held by the ten biggest clonotypes.

Donors were approximately 42 systemically healthy Caucasian individuals from Russia aged roughly 6 to 90 years. About 9.1 milliliters of peripheral blood were collected from each donor into EDTA-treated Vacutainer tubes. Ficoll-Paque density-gradient centrifugation was used to isolate PBMCs, with at least 7 million per sample. Total RNA, at least 5 micrograms per sample, was extracted from PBMCs with Trizol reagent. The percentages of naive CD45RAhigh/CD27high T cells were determined by flow cytometry on a PBMC aliquot from every donor. Notes on this clonotype: The antigen this receptor binds is unknown. No base quality information exists; no much larger clone differs at one position.

The specimen was blood. This sequence originates from a man in his forties in good health. The rearranged chain carries TRBV10-3 and TRBJ2-3, with the D segment possibly TRBD1 or TRBD2, each aligning over 6 bases. CDR3 reads: CAISELEGGTDTQYF. The nucleotide sequence is TGTGCCATCAGTGAGTTGGAGGGGGGCACAGATACGCAGTATTTT.